This T cell receptor beta chain is drawn from a study of T cells in Graves' hyperthyroidism and ophthalmopathy (dated by TCRdb to the late 2010s). Turning to the overall study: Peripheral blood was collected at initial diagnosis, before any treatment. The roughly 91 discovery patients were randomly divided into training and test sets at a 7:3 ratio. The paper describes TCR Vbeta CDR3 sequencing of roughly 130 peripheral blood samples, made up of some 40 ophthalmopathy patients, approximately 73 hyperthyroidism patients and 17 progressor patients. The study also compared thyroid tissue and blood T-cell repertoires from roughly 6 Graves' hyperthyroidism patients. TCR V-J signatures able to tell the groups apart were searched for in a discovery cohort of around 95 patients, of whom more than 40 had Graves' ophthalmopathy and about 55 had stable Graves' hyperthyroidism. After blood sampling, hyperthyroidism patients were treated with methimazole at a starting dose of 30 mg daily, and ophthalmopathy patients were treated with high-dose intravenous methylprednisolone. Prospective prediction of ophthalmopathy was tested in an independent validation cohort of 18 to 20 hyperthyroidism patients and roughly 16 patients who later progressed to ophthalmopathy. Points the paper makes about the study in general: Most expanded thyroid clonotypes (frequency above 0.001) were also detected in blood, a finding suggesting that blood repertoires may reflect thyroid immune responses. During validation, the model predicted progression to ophthalmopathy a median of about 6.3 months ahead of onset, with almost 71% sensitivity and roughly 75% specificity. Sample size was not statistically predetermined, and blinding of investigators to group allocation was not performed. Ophthalmopathy was separated from stable hyperthyroidism by a 13 V-J signature model, with approximately 86% sensitivity and about 81% specificity obtained in cross-validation and 80%/75% obtained in testing.

Including the terminal cysteine and phenylalanine, the CDR3 comprises 13 residues. The only DNA kept is the CDR3, 39 bases in frame from the first base. The germline V gene supplies CDR1 MNHNS and CDR2 SASEGT. Relative to germline, V is 10 bases shorter and J is 4 bases shorter, with 13 bases between their ends. A word on this clonotype: Its antigen is unknown. The input lacks base qualities; no much larger clone sits a single base away.

Graves' hyperthyroidism was defined as stable when no progression to ophthalmopathy occurred over 18 months of follow-up. Hyperthyroidism patients were newly diagnosed, had a disease duration of under 2 months, and were aged 18 to 65 years. Patients with uncontrolled infections, other autoimmune diseases, pregnancy or lactation were excluded. Diagnoses were established on the basis of clinical symptoms, serum thyroxine and TRAb, thyroid ultrasound, and orbital computed tomography. Ficoll-Paque density gradient centrifugation was used to isolate PBMCs from around 10 ml of fresh peripheral blood. Total RNA was extracted using Trizol reagent, and RNA quality was assessed on an Agilent 2100 Bioanalyzer. TCR beta CDR3 regions were amplified from RNA transcripts. For the first round of RT-PCR on the TCR CDR3, the HTBI primer set was used together with the Qiagen OneStep RT-PCR kit. The libraries were constructed in a second round of multiplex PCR and then size-selected and purified. The libraries were sequenced on an Illumina HiSeq2000 using paired-end 100 bp reads. Processing in the source paper ran as follows. SOAPnuke was used to process the raw data, removing reads that contained adapters or uncalled bases, had a mean Phred below 15, or lacked an exact match to the constant primer or identifier. COPE v1.2.5 was used to merge high-quality paired reads, and clonotypes were defined as unique nucleotide sequences. MiTCR v1.1 was used to align clonotypes to the IMGT TRBV, TRBD and TRBJ reference segments. The analysis included only V-J combinations with a frequency above 0.0001, which together covered approximately 99% of the repertoires. The TCS score was defined as the ratio of F50 (clonal expansion) to E x V (chaos), calculated using BLOSUM62-based TCRdist between CDR3 peptides within each V-J. Welch's t-statistics and random forest reduced around 510 V-J features to some 14, which were used in a naive Bayes classifier (R e1071). TCRdb applied fastp at Q25 and MiXCR to the public reads, then kept only in-frame beta chains. One record per CDR3 amino acid sequence lists the most common genes and DNA. The V and J calls, along with clone size, are taken from TCRdb and not from the paper's own processing. Across this sample there are 470,000 or so distinct CDR3 sequences, with about 20% seen only once. Jointly, the top ten make up about 25% of the sample.

The sequence was collected from a man younger than 35 with Graves' hyperthyroidism. The sequenced sample was blood. The receptor chain draws on TRBV6-1 and TRBJ2-2; a weak D assignment points to TRBD1 (6 bases agree). The CDR3 protein: CATQGQTTGELFF. At the DNA level, the sequence is TGTGCCACCCAAGGACAGACCACCGGGGAGCTGTTTTTT.